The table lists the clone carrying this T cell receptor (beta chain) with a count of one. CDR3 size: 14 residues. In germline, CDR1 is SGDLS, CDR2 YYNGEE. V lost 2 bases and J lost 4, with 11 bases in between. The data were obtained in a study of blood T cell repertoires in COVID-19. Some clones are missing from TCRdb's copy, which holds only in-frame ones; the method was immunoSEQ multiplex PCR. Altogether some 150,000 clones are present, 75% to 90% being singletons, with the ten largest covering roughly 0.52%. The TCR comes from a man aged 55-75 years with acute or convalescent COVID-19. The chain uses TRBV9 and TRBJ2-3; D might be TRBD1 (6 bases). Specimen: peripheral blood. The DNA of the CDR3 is TGTGCCAGCAGCGTCTGGGGGCCCTCAGATACGCAGTATTTT. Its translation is CASSVWGPSDTQYF.